This T cell receptor (beta chain) was retrieved from a study of tumor-infiltrating lymphocytes in primary liver carcinoma. Out of unsorted whole blood came the blood RNA, and germline DNA was extracted as well. Germline V gene lookup returns CDR1 SEHNR and CDR2 FQNEAQ (reference sequence). This CDR3 contains 14 residues. V was clipped by 3 bases and J by 4 bases; unmatched bases: 4. With around 450 ng total RNA as template and a constant-region primer, TCR beta cDNA was made. Construction of TCR beta libraries relied on three successive nested multiplex PCR rounds employing slightly modified ARM-PCR. TRBV1-TRBV30 forward and Cbeta reverse primers drove the first two approximately 10-cycle rounds. TCRdb re-called the multiplex PCR reads through MiXCR, storing one row per CDR3 protein. Among about 180,000 distinct CDR3 sequences listed, about 60% were seen once.

This clonotype was obtained from a man between 35 and 55 years old with primary liver carcinoma and hepatitis B virus infection. Input material: peripheral blood. The chain carries TRBV7-9 and TRBJ2-7; 9 bases fit TRBD1. For the CDR3, the DNA is TGTGCCAGCAGCTTCACAGGGGGCGGGTACGAGCAGTACTTC. Amino acids: CASSFTGGGYEQYF.